These 5 T cell receptor beta chains were all obtained from the same sample, sequenced in a study of cytomegalovirus exposure and HLA in healthy donors (dated by TCRdb to 2015 to 2018). The library was produced with the immunoSEQ multiplex PCR assay. As stored in TCRdb, this immuneACCESS dataset retains in-frame rearrangements with V and J assigned. A fraction of the clones does not appear; measured against another copy, unresolved V genes explain less than half of the discrepancy, and the remainder lacks a known reason. The sample data list tens of thousands of clones, and 93% of these were observed just once. 3.6% of the sample belongs to the ten largest clones. The sequenced material came from PBMCs. All receptors derive from a woman in her 30s in good health and CMV-seronegative.

V is TRBV5-4 and J is TRBJ1-2; D is perhaps TRBD1 (6 bases). CDR1 is SGHNT, CDR2 YYREEE, per germline (reference sequence). This CDR3 contains 14 residues. Trimming stripped 0 bases from V and 5 bases from J, with 11 bases between. The CDR3 spells CASSLVGGVYGYTF. CDR3 in DNA: TGTGCCAGCAGCTTGGTAGGGGGTGTATATGGCTACACCTTC.

The rearrangement links TRBV2 to TRBJ1-5; D remains unclear. Germline CDR1 SNHLY, CDR2 FYNNEI. V was clipped by 5 bases and J by 6 bases, with 11 bases between them. The CDR3 is made up of 13 amino acids. Written as DNA, the CDR3 is TGTGCCAGCAGTTCAGTTGGAGGTCAGCCCCAGCATTTT. Protein: CASSSVGGQPQHF. Full variable domain (rest looked up from reference TRBV2 and TRBJ1-5): EPEVTQTPSHQVTQMGQEVILRCVPISNHLYFYWYRQILGQKVEFLVSFYNNEISEKSEIFDDQFSVERPDGSNFTLKIRSTKLEDSAMYFCASSSVGGQPQHFGDGTRLSIL.

This clone is a singleton in its sample. The chain carries TRBV9 and TRBJ2-3, with TRBD2 as a possible D gene (7 bases). V gave up 1 base and J gave up 0 bases, with 12 bases separating them. Germline V gene sequence: CDR1 SGDLS, CDR2 YYNGEE. CDR3 length: 16 residues. Here the CDR3 DNA reads TGTGCCAGCAGCGTATGGAGGGGGGGAAGCACAGATACGCAGTATTTT. Protein sequence: CASSVWRGGSTDTQYF.

This chain joins TRBV18 and TRBJ2-1; perhaps TRBD2 as D (5 bases). CDR1 is KGHSH, CDR2 LQKENI, per germline. This CDR3 has 14 residues. Trimming removed 3 bases at V and 6 bases at J, with 12 bases between. CDR3 region: CASSPGASSNEQFF. The CDR3 region has the DNA TGTGCCAGCTCACCGGGCGCTAGCTCCAATGAGCAGTTCTTC.

DNA of the CDR3: TGCAGCGTTGGACAGGGGGCCCACTATGGCTACACCTTC. It is translated as CSVGQGAHYGYTF. The chain carries TRBV29-1 and TRBJ1-2; 10 bases agree with TRBD1. CDR3 length: 13 amino acids. The V gene's germline CDR1 is SQVTM and CDR2 ANQGSEA. Trimming at V came to 4 bases and at J to 3 bases, leaving 2 bases not matched to a gene.